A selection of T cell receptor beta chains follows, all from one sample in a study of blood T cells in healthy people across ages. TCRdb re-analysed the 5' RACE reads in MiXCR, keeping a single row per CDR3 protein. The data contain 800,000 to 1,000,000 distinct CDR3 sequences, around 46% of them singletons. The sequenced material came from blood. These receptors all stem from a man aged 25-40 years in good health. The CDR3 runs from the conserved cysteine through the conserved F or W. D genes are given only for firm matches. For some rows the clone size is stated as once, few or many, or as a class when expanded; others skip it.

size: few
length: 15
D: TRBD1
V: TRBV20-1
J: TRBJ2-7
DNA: TGCAGTGCTAGAGCCAACGGACAGGAGCTCTACGAGCAGTACTTC
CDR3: CSARANGQELYEQYF

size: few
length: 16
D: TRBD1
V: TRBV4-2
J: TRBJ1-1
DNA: TGTGCCAGCAGCCCTCGGGACAGGGGCTACGGCACTGAAGCTTTCTTT
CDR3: CASSPRDRGYGTEAFF

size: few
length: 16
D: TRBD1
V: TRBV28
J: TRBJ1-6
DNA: TGTGCCAGCAGAGAGCGGATAGGGACAGCGGCTTCACCCCTCCACTTT
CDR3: CASRERIGTAASPLHF

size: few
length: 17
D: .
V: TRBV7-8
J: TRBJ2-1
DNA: TGTGCCAGCAGCTTAGCCCCGTACACCAGCTCCTACAATGAGCAGTTCTTC
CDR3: CASSLAPYTSSYNEQFF

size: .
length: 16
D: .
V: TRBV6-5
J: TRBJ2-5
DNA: TGTGCCAGCAGTACGTTATTGGGGGGACGAGGAGAGACCCAGTACTTC
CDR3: CASSTLLGGRGETQYF

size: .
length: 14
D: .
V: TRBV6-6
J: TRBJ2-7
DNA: TGTGCCAGCACCCGACCGGGCAGCTCCTACGAGCAGTACTTC
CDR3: CASTRPGSSYEQYF

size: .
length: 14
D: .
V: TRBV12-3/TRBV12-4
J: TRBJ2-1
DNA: TGTGCCAGCAGTTTGGGTCCCACGCGGAATGAGCAGTTCTTC
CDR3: CASSLGPTRNEQFF

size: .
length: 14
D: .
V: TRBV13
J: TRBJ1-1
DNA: TGTGCCAGCTCCGGGGGCAGGGGGAACACTGAAGCTTTCTTT
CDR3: CASSGGRGNTEAFF

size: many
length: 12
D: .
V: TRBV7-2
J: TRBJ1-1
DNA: TGTGCCAGCAGCGCAATCTTTACTGAAGCTTTCTTT
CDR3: CASSAIFTEAFF

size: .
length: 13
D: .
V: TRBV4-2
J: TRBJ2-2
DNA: TGTGCCAGCAGCCAGACGACCACCGGGGAGCTGTTTTTT
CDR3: CASSQTTTGELFF

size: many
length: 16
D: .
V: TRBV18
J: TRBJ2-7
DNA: TGTGCCAGCTCACCACCGGGTTCTGGAAACTCCTACGAGCAGTACTTC
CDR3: CASSPPGSGNSYEQYF

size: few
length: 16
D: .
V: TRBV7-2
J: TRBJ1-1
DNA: TGTGCCAGCAGCTTAAACCCGGGGGCGCTTAACACTGAAGCTTTCTTT
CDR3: CASSLNPGALNTEAFF

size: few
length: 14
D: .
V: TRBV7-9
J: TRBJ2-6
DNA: TGTGCCAGCACCCAACGCTCTGGGGCCAACGTCCTGACTTTC
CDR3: CASTQRSGANVLTF

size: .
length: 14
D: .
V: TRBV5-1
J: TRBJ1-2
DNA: TGCGCCAGCAGCCGTACCGGGGATAACTATGGCTACACCTTC
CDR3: CASSRTGDNYGYTF

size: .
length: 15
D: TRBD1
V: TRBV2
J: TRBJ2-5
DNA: TGTGCCAGCAGTGAAGTAAATAGGGGGCGGGAGACCCAGTACTTC
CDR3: CASSEVNRGRETQYF

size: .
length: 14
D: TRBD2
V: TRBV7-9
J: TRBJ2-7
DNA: TGTGCCAGCAGCTTAGTAGCGGGACCTCACGAGCAGTACTTC
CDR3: CASSLVAGPHEQYF

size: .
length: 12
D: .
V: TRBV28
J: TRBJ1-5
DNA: TGTGCCAGCCTAACGCTAAATCAGCCCCAGCATTTT
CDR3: CASLTLNQPQHF

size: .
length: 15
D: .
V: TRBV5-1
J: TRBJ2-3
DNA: TGCGCCAGCAGCCCTGAGGGCCTTGAGGGAGATACGCAGTATTTT
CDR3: CASSPEGLEGDTQYF

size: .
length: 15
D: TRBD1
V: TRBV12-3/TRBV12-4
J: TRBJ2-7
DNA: TGTGCCAGCAGTGTCGACAGGGCTCGGTCCTACGAGCAGTACTTC
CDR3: CASSVDRARSYEQYF

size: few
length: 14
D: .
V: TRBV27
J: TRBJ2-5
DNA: TGTGCCAGCAGTTTGTCTTGGACAGATGGGACCCAGTACTTC
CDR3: CASSLSWTDGTQYF

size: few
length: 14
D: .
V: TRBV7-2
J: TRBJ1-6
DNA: TGTGCCAGCAGCACCCGACAGGAGAATTCACCCCTCCACTTT
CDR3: CASSTRQENSPLHF

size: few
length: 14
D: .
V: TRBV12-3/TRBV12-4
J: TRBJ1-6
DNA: TGTGCCAGCAGTGTCTCAGGAGATAATTCACCCCTCCACTTT
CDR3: CASSVSGDNSPLHF

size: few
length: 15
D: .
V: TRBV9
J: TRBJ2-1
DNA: TGTGCCAGCAGCGGACCAGAATCAGCCTACAATGAGCAGTTCTTC
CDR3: CASSGPESAYNEQFF

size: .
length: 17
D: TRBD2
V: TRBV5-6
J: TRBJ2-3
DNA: TGTGCCAGCAGCTTGGTCTCTAGCGGGGGGTCCACAGATACGCAGTATTTT
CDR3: CASSLVSSGGSTDTQYF

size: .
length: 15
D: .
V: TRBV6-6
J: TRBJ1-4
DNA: TGTGCCAGCAGCTCCGGGACACTCAAGCGGGAAAAACTGTTTTTT
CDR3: CASSSGTLKREKLFF

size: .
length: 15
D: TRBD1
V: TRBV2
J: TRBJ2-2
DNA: TGTGCCAGCAGTACACAGGGGATGAACACCGGGGAGCTGTTTTTT
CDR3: CASSTQGMNTGELFF

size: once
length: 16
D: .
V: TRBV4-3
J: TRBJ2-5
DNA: TGCGCCAGCAGCCAAGACCTCTCAGGGGGAGGAGAGACCCAGTACTTC
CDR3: CASSQDLSGGGETQYF

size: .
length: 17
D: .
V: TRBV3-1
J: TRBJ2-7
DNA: TGTGCCAGCAGCCAAGATTCGGGGGGCCCATACTCCTACGAGCAGTACTTC
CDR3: CASSQDSGGPYSYEQYF

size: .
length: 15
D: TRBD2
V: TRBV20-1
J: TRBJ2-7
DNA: TGCAGTGCGAGCCTAACTAGCGGGGGAATCTACGAGCAGTACTTC
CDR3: CSASLTSGGIYEQYF

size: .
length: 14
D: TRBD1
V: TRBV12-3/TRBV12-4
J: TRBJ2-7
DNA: TGTGCCAGCAGGCGGACAGGGGTGAATGACGAGCAGTACTTC
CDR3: CASRRTGVNDEQYF

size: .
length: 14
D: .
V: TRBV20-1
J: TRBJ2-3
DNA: TGCAGTGCTAGTCCCGGGGCCGGCACAGATACGCAGTATTTT
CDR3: CSASPGAGTDTQYF

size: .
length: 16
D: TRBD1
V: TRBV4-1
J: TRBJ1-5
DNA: TGCGCCAGCAGCCAAGAGATTTCAGGGGGGGATCAGCCCCAGCATTTT
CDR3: CASSQEISGGDQPQHF

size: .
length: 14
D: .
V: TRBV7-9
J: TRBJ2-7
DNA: TGTGCCAGCAGCCCATGGGGCAGGGAATACGAGCAGTACTTC
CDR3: CASSPWGREYEQYF

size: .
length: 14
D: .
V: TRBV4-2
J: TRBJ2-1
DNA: TGTGCCAGCAGCCCAAGCACGACGTACAATGAGCAGTTCTTC
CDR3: CASSPSTTYNEQFF

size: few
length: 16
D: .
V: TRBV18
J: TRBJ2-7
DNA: TGTGCCAGCTCACCGCCGACTCAAACAACCAATTACGAGCAGTACTTC
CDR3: CASSPPTQTTNYEQYF